Shown below are 10 T cell receptor beta chains from a single sample sequenced in a study of blood T cell repertoires in COVID-19. Only in-frame clones appear in the TCRdb table, and some are missing; sequencing was by immunoSEQ multiplex PCR. Of around 160,000 clones in the sample, about 92% were seen once. Source material: peripheral blood. Source of these receptors: an older woman with COVID-19, enrolled during active disease.

This clone was picked up a small number of times. The chain combines TRBV12-5 with TRBJ1-2; D not resolved. The CDR3 runs 16 residues. CDR1 LGHNT and CDR2 FRNRAP come from the germline V gene. V dropped 5 bases and J dropped 2 bases, with 18 bases sitting between them. CDR3 in DNA: TGTGCTAGTGGTCCAACGAAAGGAGTATTAAACTATGGCTACACCTTC. Its translation is CASGPTKGVLNYGYTF.

The chain joins TRBV5-4 to TRBJ1-2; D ambiguous. In germline, CDR1 is SGHNT, CDR2 YYREEE (reference sequence). The CDR3 consists of 13 residues. V lost 3 bases, J lost 12 bases, and 18 bases lay in between. CDR3 residues: CASSSYIDRRDTF. CDR3 sequence (DNA): TGTGCCAGCAGCTCCTACATAGACCGGCGGGACACCTTC.

The chain recombines TRBV3-1 (or the pseudogene TRBV3-2) with TRBJ2-5; 9 bases are a match to TRBD1. The CDR3 has 15 amino acids. In germline, CDR1 is LGHDT, CDR2 YNNKEL (reference sequence). The V gene end was trimmed by 4 bases and the J gene end by 5 bases; junction bases not matched to a gene: 8. The CDR3 region has the DNA TGTGCCAGCAGCCGCCGGACAGGGGATTTCGAGACCCAGTACTTC. Translation gives CASSRRTGDFETQYF.

This sequence joins TRBV10-3 and TRBJ1-5, with unresolved D. V lost 0 bases and J lost 6, with 9 bases in between. CDR3 size: 14 residues. Looked up from germline, CDR1 is ENHRY and CDR2 is SYGVKD. CDR3 amino acids: CAISESYHGQPQHF. The CDR3 DNA is TGTGCCATCAGTGAGTCCTACCATGGTCAGCCCCAGCATTTT.

The CDR3 DNA reads as TGTGCCAGCAAGGGACAGGGCTGGACTGGCTACACCTTC. Its protein is CASKGQGWTGYTF. The chain couples TRBV25-1 to TRBJ1-2; 9 bases match TRBD1. CDR1 is MGHDK and CDR2 is SYGVNS in the germline V gene. The CDR3 consists of 13 residues. With 7 bases clipped from V and 7 bases from J, the junction kept 7 bases outside the gene matches.

J is TRBJ1-1 and V is TRBV6-4; D gene uncertain. The CDR3 consists of 13 residues. Germline V gene data show CDR1 as MRHNA and CDR2 as SNTAGT. With 3 bases removed from V and 0 bases from J, the gap between germline ends came to 5 bases. The CDR3 DNA reads TGTGCCAGCAGTGAGAGGATGAACACTGAAGCTTTCTTT. This sequence encodes CASSERMNTEAFF.

The V and J genes are TRBV4-3 and TRBJ1-2, with 8 bases fitting TRBD1. Per germline, CDR1 LGHNA and CDR2 YSLEER. The V gene end was trimmed by 6 bases and the J gene end by 2 bases; junction bases not matched to a gene: 5. The CDR3 sequence is 14 residues long. CDR3 DNA sequence: TGCGCCAGCAGACCCGGGACAGGCAACTATGGCTACACCTTC. This gives the protein CASRPGTGNYGYTF.

This chain links TRBV9 with TRBJ2-3, with D tentatively TRBD2 (5 bases). The ends were cut back, 0 bases at V and 4 bases at J, with 21 bases in the middle. CDR1 is SGDLS, CDR2 YYNGEE, per germline. The CDR3 is 18 amino acids. CDR3 sequence (DNA): TGTGCCAGCAGCGTAGGAGGGTCGGGTAGCTTAGTCGCAGATACGCAGTATTTT. Protein sequence: CASSVGGSGSLVADTQYF. Looking up the rest from reference TRBV9 and TRBJ2-3 gives the full variable domain: DSGVTQTPKHLITATGQRVTLRCSPRSGDLSVYWYQQSLDQGLQFLIQYYNGEERAKGNILERFSAQQFPDLHSELNLSSLELGDSALYFCASSVGGSGSLVADTQYFGPGTRLTVL.

J is TRBJ1-4 and V is TRBV5-4; no reliable D call. V shed 3 bases and J shed 0 bases, with 6 bases lying between them. Germline V gene data show CDR1 as SGHNT and CDR2 as YYREEE (reference sequence). The CDR3 loop spans 14 amino acids. This CDR3 reads CASSSQSTNEKLFF. CDR3 in DNA: TGTGCCAGCAGCTCGCAGTCAACTAATGAAAAACTGTTTTTT.

The chain recombines TRBV27 with TRBJ1-2, with 7 bases matching TRBD1. This CDR3 comprises 13 residues. The trim removed 9 bases at V and 4 bases at J, leaving 8 bases unmatched. Germline V gene data show CDR1 as MNHEY and CDR2 as SMNVEV (reference sequence). The CDR3 here is CASTGVLGYGYTF. DNA of the CDR3: TGTGCCAGTACAGGGGTACTTGGCTATGGCTACACCTTC.